This TCR beta chain was identified during a study of T-cell reconstitution after alpha-beta-depleted transplantation in children. Study conclusions and caveats: Alpha-beta T cells present about two months after transplant were reported to originate from several hundred expanded graft clones. TCRbeta diversity was high at day 60 in some patients (a result of surviving recipient T cells and thymic progenitors). The main origin of T-cell counts and diversity one year after transplant was newly produced T cells.

The V gene end was trimmed by 7 bases and the J gene end by 3 bases; junction bases not matched to a gene: 9. Germline V gene data show CDR1 as DFQATT and CDR2 as SNEGSKA (reference sequence). This CDR3 spans 14 amino acids. The sample holds a few counts of this clonotype. Its antigen is still unknown. Unique molecular identifiers were incorporated into the prepared TCRbeta library. A single record per CDR3 protein comes from TCRdb applying MiXCR to the PCR reads. Of around 500,000 distinct CDR3 sequences detected, roughly 23% appear once; the ten largest clones hold roughly an eighth. The receptor was isolated from a boy less than two years old who had a stem cell transplant for acute myeloid leukemia, so the T cells may come from the graft donor. V usage is TRBV20-1 and J usage is TRBJ2-3; 8 bases agree with TRBD1. Here the sequenced sample was PBMCs, mostly from graft donor cells, taken 360 days after TCRalphabeta/CD19-depleted stem cell transplant. The CDR3 loop reads CSVSGTGGTDTQYF. CDR3 DNA: TGCAGTGTCTCGGGGACAGGTGGAACAGATACGCAGTATTTT.